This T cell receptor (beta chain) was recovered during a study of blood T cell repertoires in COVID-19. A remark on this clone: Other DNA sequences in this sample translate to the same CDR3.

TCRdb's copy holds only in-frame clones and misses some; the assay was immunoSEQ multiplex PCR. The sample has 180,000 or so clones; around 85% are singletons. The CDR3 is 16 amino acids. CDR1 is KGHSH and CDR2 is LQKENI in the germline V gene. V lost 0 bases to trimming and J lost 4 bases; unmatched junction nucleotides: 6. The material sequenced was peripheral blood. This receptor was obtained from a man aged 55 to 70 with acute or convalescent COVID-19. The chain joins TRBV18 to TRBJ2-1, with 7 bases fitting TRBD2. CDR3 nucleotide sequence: TGTGCCAGCTCACCACCTTCGGGGGGATCGTACAATGAGCAGTTCTTC. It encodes CASSPPSGGSYNEQFF.